This T cell receptor (beta chain) stems from a study of cytomegalovirus exposure and HLA in healthy donors. Use of 60 Vbeta and 13 Jbeta primers characterized the PCR. Original handling: Approximately 11 million of 80 million or so unique TCR beta chains were shared, per a later count. TCRdb's copy holds only in-frame clones and misses some; the assay was immunoSEQ multiplex PCR. That table is the source of V, J and clone size, and D and trimming were worked out from the DNA. The sample includes about 88,000 clones, approximately 90% of them seen just once. Each donor's status was that of a healthy bone marrow donor. Concerning this clone: Its target is not known.

The CDR3 extends over 13 amino acids. Germline V gene lookup returns CDR1 SGHTA and CDR2 FQGTGA. After removal of 5 bases from V and 7 bases from J, the junction contained 6 bases not matched to a gene. General study results and limits: Later work associated 16,951 TCR beta sequences with HLA alleles at 0.05 false discovery rate.

This TCR came from a man aged 18 to 30 in good health and CMV-seronegative. Sequenced input: PBMCs. The chain couples TRBV7-3 to TRBJ2-7, with TRBD2 identical over 9 bases. The CDR3 DNA reads TGTGCCAGCAGCCCCAGTCTAGCGGGGGAGCAGTACTTC. Encoded protein: CASSPSLAGEQYF.